This TCR beta chain was sequenced for a study of T-cell reconstitution after alpha-beta-depleted transplantation in children. Whole-study results and caveats: In some patients, recipient T cells and intrathymic progenitors surviving conditioning explained high day-60 diversity.

Preparation of the TCRbeta library used unique molecular identifiers. Using its own MiXCR run on the PCR reads, TCRdb lists one record per CDR3 protein. The table lists 700,000 to 950,000 distinct CDR3 sequences, around 15% of them singletons. V gave up 2 bases and J gave up 0 bases; unmatched junction bases: 0. This CDR3 has 15 amino acids. From germline, CDR1 is SGHDN and CDR2 FVKESK. Regarding this clonotype: Antigen unknown.

The rearrangement joins TRBV14 to TRBJ2-2, with TRBD2 matching 7 bases. The source of this sequence is a male patient aged 5 to 17 who had a stem cell transplant for acute lymphoblastic leukemia, so the T cells may come from the graft donor. This specimen was PBMCs, mostly from graft donor cells, taken 360 days after TCRalphabeta/CD19-depleted stem cell transplant. CDR3 in amino acids: CASSQRGANTGELFF. CDR3 sequence (DNA): TGTGCCAGCAGCCAACGGGGGGCGAACACCGGGGAGCTGTTTTTT.